This T cell receptor (beta chain) appears in the sequencing data of a study of Graves' ophthalmopathy and Graves' hyperthyroidism. General observations from the study: Thyroid clonotypes that were expanded above 0.001 frequency mostly also appeared in blood.

This clonotype was seen ten or more times. Antigen specificity is unknown. Using RNA transcripts, the TCR beta CDR3 regions were amplified. HTBI primers served in a first-round RT-PCR, which a second-round multiplex PCR followed. TCRdb fed the multiplex PCR reads into MiXCR, producing one record per CDR3 protein. The data contain a few hundred thousand distinct CDR3 sequences, just under 40% of them seen just once; the ten biggest clones take up over 3.5%. The length of the CDR3 is 14 residues. Germline-derived CDR1 and CDR2 are LGHDT and YNNKEL (reference sequence). Germline trimming cut 4 bases from V and 6 bases from J; bases unmatched to any gene: 5.

The TCR was taken from an adult man with Graves' hyperthyroidism. The sample was peripheral blood or thyroid tissue (not recorded which). The rearrangement uses TRBV3-1 and TRBJ2-7; 11 nucleotides line up with TRBD2. The CDR3 coding sequence is TGTGCCAGCAGCCCACTAGCGGGAGTGGGCGAGCAGTACTTC. Translation gives CASSPLAGVGEQYF.